This T cell receptor (beta chain) was retrieved from a study of T cell changes during pregnancy in multiple sclerosis. Some clones are missing from TCRdb's copy, which holds only in-frame ones; the method was immunoSEQ multiplex PCR. The sample consists of 50,000 or so clones, less than 95% of them appearing once. The CDR3 has 16 residues. Trimming at V came to 0 bases and at J to 6 bases, leaving 8 bases not matched to a gene. Germline CDR1 GTSNPN, CDR2 SVGIG (reference sequence). This TCR was recovered from a female donor with multiple sclerosis, enrolled in a pregnancy study. The chain has TRBV30 and TRBJ1-6, with 7 bases aligning to TRBD1. The source was CD4+ T cells from peripheral blood mononuclear cells, collected in the third trimester of pregnancy. CDR3 bases: TGTGCCTGGAGTGTGTCACAGGGGCAACGTAATTCACCCCTCCACTTT. It encodes CAWSVSQGQRNSPLHF.